The entry that follows covers one T cell receptor beta chain sequence. One junction end disagrees with the germline gene, perhaps due to a read error. CDR1 is MNHNY, CDR2 SVGAGI, per germline (reference sequence). The CDR3 extends over 14 amino acids. TCRdb re-called the RT-PCR reads with MiXCR, one entry per CDR3 protein. The sample has almost 700,000 distinct CDR3 sequences, 13% to 15% seen once. This TCR derives from a female donor in good health, serving as a healthy control. The material sequenced was memory CD4+ T cells from blood. The genes are TRBV6-6 and TRBJ2-2, with D perhaps TRBD2 (5 bases). CDR3 residues: CASKRGPNTRELFF. The CDR3 bases are TGTGCCAGCAAGCGAGGGCCCAACACCAGGGAGCTGTTTTTT.